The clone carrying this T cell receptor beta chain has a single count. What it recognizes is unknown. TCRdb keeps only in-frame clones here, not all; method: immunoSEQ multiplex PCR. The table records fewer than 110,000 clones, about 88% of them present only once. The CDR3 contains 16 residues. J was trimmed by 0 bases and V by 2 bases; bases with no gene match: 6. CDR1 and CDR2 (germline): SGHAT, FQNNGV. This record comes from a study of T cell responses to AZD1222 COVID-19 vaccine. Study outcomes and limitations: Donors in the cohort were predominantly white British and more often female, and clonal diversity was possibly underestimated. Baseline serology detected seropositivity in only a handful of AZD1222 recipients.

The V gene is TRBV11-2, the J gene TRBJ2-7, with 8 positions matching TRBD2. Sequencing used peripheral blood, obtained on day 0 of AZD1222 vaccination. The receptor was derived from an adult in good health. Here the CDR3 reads CASSLRGSGTSYEQYF. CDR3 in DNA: TGTGCCAGCAGCTTAAGGGGTAGCGGGACCTCCTACGAGCAGTACTTC.